Below are 4 T cell receptor beta chains sequenced from a single sample in a study of cytomegalovirus exposure and HLA in healthy donors. PCR used 60 Vbeta primers and 13 Jbeta primers. Sequenced by immunoSEQ multiplex PCR; TCRdb stores in-frame clones only, minus some. Its table lists 50,000 to 70,000 clones. The sample comprised PBMCs. The source is a male donor in good health and CMV-seronegative.

CDR3: CASSPTGMTGELFF. CDR3 DNA sequence: TGTGCCAGCAGCCCGACAGGGATGACCGGGGAGCTGTTTTTT. The chain uses TRBV11-2 and TRBJ2-2; TRBD1 matches at 7 bases. V shed 5 bases and J 5 bases; nucleotides not matched to a gene: 5. The CDR3 length is 14 residues. CDR1 and CDR2 from the germline V gene are SGHAT and FQNNGV.

J is TRBJ2-7 and V is TRBV14, with D perhaps TRBD1 (5 bases). The V end was cut by 0 bases, the J end by 2 bases, with 8 bases between. The CDR3 sequence is 14 residues long. Germline lookup yields CDR1 SGHDN and CDR2 FVKESK. CDR3 protein: CASSQEGRAYEQYF. The CDR3 bases are TGTGCCAGCAGCCAAGAGGGCAGGGCCTACGAGCAGTACTTC.

This sequence joins TRBV6-1 and TRBJ1-2; 9 nucleotides agree with TRBD1. Trimming cost V 8 bases and J 7 bases; bases outside gene matches: 8. This CDR3 region has 13 residues. CDR1 MNHNS and CDR2 SASEGT come from the germline V gene. CDR3 in amino acids: CASPTGTGSGYTF. In DNA form, the CDR3 reads TGTGCCAGCCCAACCGGGACAGGGTCTGGCTACACCTTC.

The chain joins TRBV2 to TRBJ1-4; D perhaps matches TRBD1 (6 bases). From germline, CDR1 is SNHLY and CDR2 FYNNEI. Trimming pared 6 bases from V and 8 bases from J, leaving 19 bases between. The CDR3 covers 15 residues. The CDR3: CASSPRGGGDEKLFF. The CDR3 DNA reads as TGTGCCAGCAGCCCCCGAGGGGGGGGTGACGAAAAACTGTTTTTT.